This TCR beta chain was obtained from a study of blood T cell repertoires in COVID-19. The assay was immunoSEQ multiplex PCR, and TCRdb's table has in-frame clones only and misses some. The sample lists about 97,000 clones; 70% to 90% were seen once. This receptor was taken from a human donor in a cohort sampled during active COVID-19. What was sequenced was peripheral blood.

In DNA, the CDR3 is TGTGCCAGCATCCCTTCTGGGACAGGGACCTCTAGTGAGCAGTACTTC. This codes for CASIPSGTGTSSEQYF. The V gene is TRBV6-6, the J gene TRBJ2-7; 9 nucleotides line up with TRBD1. Germline assignment: CDR1 MNHNY and CDR2 SVGAGI (reference sequence). The CDR3 has 16 residues. Trimming at V came to 7 bases and at J to 7 bases, leaving 17 bases not matched to a gene.